What follows describes a single T cell receptor (beta chain). The antigen remains undetermined. These data come from a study of shared clonotypes between healthy human individuals. About the study: Three CD4 naive, three CD4 memory, two CD8 naive and one CD8 memory plate were used per donor.

The CDR3 length is 14 residues. The germline V gene has CDR1 MNHEY and CDR2 SMNVEV (reference sequence). The J segment lost 5 bases and the V segment lost 6 bases, leaving 5 bases of the junction unmatched. Sorted-subset replicate PCR reactions contained about 200 ng DNA, corresponding to roughly 29,000 T cell genomes. Clones were sequenced by immunoSEQ multiplex PCR, and TCRdb holds only the in-frame ones, with some missing. The sample yields about 2.1 million clones, just under 95% seen once. Naive CD8 isolation took CD45RO-negative cells positively selected for CCR7 and excluded terminally differentiated effector memory CD45RA+ cells. General observations from the study: The represented genetic and exposure-history diversity was limited by the small number of donors.

The TCR originated in a man aged 18 to 35 in good health. Some clones in this sample may be carry-over from other donors' samples. The genes are TRBV27 and TRBJ2-2; 8 bases line up with TRBD1. Sequencing was carried out using naive CD8+ T cells from PBMCs. The CDR3 nucleotides are TGTGCCAGCAGCTCAGGGGGCGCAACCGGGGAGCTGTTTTTT. It specifies CASSSGGATGELFF.